The 17 T cell receptor beta chains listed next were all sequenced from one sample in a study of shared clonotypes between healthy human individuals. Cells designated naive CD8 were CD45RO-negative and were positively selected for CCR7, with terminally differentiated effector memory CD45RA+ cells excluded. The method was immunoSEQ multiplex PCR; TCRdb's version includes in-frame clones alone and lacks a portion of them. The table includes about 1,900,000 clones, around 96% detected once. The specimen was naive CD8+ T cells sorted from blood. These receptor sequences come from a man between 18 and 35 years old in good health.

This chain joins TRBV9 and TRBJ2-1; TRBD1 matches 8 bases. Looked up from germline, CDR1 is SGDLS and CDR2 is YYNGEE. Trimming at V came to 4 bases and at J to 8 bases, leaving 14 bases not matched to a gene. The CDR3 has 16 residues. The CDR3, as DNA: TGTGCCAGCAGCCTCACGACAGGGGAGTTTCCTCATGAGCAGTTCTTC. Its translation: CASSLTTGEFPHEQFF.

The J gene is TRBJ1-1, the V gene TRBV6-6; D unresolved. This CDR3 has 11 amino acids. Germline CDR1 is MNHNY and CDR2 is SVGAGI (reference sequence). Trimming took 5 bases from V and 7 from J, leaving 8 bases between them. The CDR3 nucleotides read TGTGCCAGCAGTATAACACTTGAAGCTTTCTTT. Its translation: CASSITLEAFF.

This rearrangement joins TRBV2 to TRBJ1-1; D perhaps matches TRBD1 (6 bases). Per germline, CDR1 SNHLY and CDR2 FYNNEI. The CDR3 totals 13 residues. V lost 5 bases and J lost 5, with 12 bases in between. The CDR3 sequence is CASSQNTGTEAFF. For the CDR3, the DNA is TGTGCCAGCAGTCAAAACACAGGGACTGAAGCTTTCTTT.

This clone was observed a single time. The junction shows a germline mismatch at one end, possibly a read error. The rearrangement links TRBV6-6 to TRBJ2-1; D might be TRBD2 (6 bases). Germline CDR1 is MNHNY and CDR2 is SVGAGI (reference sequence). This CDR3 region has 16 residues. The CDR3, as DNA: TGTGCCGGCAGTCCCTCAGAGGGAGGTTATTACAATGAGCAGTTCTTC. Protein sequence: CAGSPSEGGYYNEQFF.

The J gene is TRBJ1-1, the V gene TRBV7-9; D gene ambiguous. The germline V gene has CDR1 SEHNR and CDR2 FQNEAQ (reference sequence). V dropped 3 bases and J dropped 0 bases, with 8 bases sitting between them. The CDR3 spans 14 residues. The CDR3 nucleotides read TGTGCCAGCAGCTTGTCGGATCTGAACACTGAAGCTTTCTTT. Protein sequence: CASSLSDLNTEAFF.

This rearrangement joins TRBV9 to TRBJ2-7, with 9 bases aligning to TRBD2. CDR1 and CDR2 from the germline V gene are SGDLS and YYNGEE. The CDR3 is made up of 15 amino acids. The V and J ends lost 6 bases and 3 bases, in that order; junction bases with no gene match: 10. CDR3 amino acids: CASNPGTSPIYEQYF. The CDR3 DNA follows: TGTGCCAGCAACCCCGGGACTAGCCCCATCTACGAGCAGTACTTC. The entire variable domain, with the rest obtained from reference TRBV9 and TRBJ2-7, is as follows: DSGVTQTPKHLITATGQRVTLRCSPRSGDLSVYWYQQSLDQGLQFLIQYYNGEERAKGNILERFSAQQFPDLHSELNLSSLELGDSALYFCASNPGTSPIYEQYFGPGTRLTVT.

The chain has TRBV7-9 and TRBJ2-7, with 10 bases fitting TRBD1. Germline assignment: CDR1 SEHNR and CDR2 FQNEAQ (reference sequence). V shed 1 base and J 3 bases; nucleotides not matched to a gene: 6. The CDR3 covers 16 residues. CDR3 in amino acids: CASSLGRDRGFYEQYF. CDR3 nucleotides: TGTGCCAGCAGCTTAGGGCGGGACAGGGGTTTCTACGAGCAGTACTTC.

This chain links TRBV19 with TRBJ2-7; TRBD1 matches 9 bases. Germline V gives CDR1 LNHDA, CDR2 SQIVND (reference sequence). The CDR3 runs to 16 residues. Germline trimming cut 5 bases from V and 7 bases from J; bases unmatched to any gene: 15. CDR3 sequence (DNA): TGTGCCAGTAGTTCACTAACAGGGGGCGTAACGGAAGAGCAGTACTTC. Its protein is CASSSLTGGVTEEQYF.

V is TRBV19 and J is TRBJ2-2; D possibly corresponds to TRBD2 (6 bases). Germline loops: CDR1 LNHDA, CDR2 SQIVND (reference sequence). V was shortened by 3 bases and J by 10 bases, with 15 bases between the two germline ends. The CDR3 has 14 residues. The CDR3 sequence is CASSIFGRREELFF. The CDR3 DNA sequence: TGTGCCAGTAGTATCTTCGGGAGACGCGAGGAGCTGTTTTTT.

This clone was observed a single time. The rearrangement joins TRBV7-2 to TRBJ2-1; 8 bases match TRBD2. The germline gives CDR1 SGHTA, CDR2 FQGNSA. The CDR3 has 15 amino acids. V shed 5 bases, J shed 9 bases, and the junction held 12 bases outside the gene matches. The CDR3 sequence: CASSTIAGPTAEQFF. The CDR3 coding sequence is TGTGCCAGCAGCACAATAGCGGGACCGACTGCTGAGCAGTTCTTC.

This rearrangement joins TRBV30 to TRBJ1-3; unclear D gene. The germline V gene has CDR1 GTSNPN and CDR2 SVGIG (reference sequence). Deletions cut 3 bases from V and 0 bases from J, with 9 bases between. This CDR3 has 14 residues. Here the CDR3 reads CAWREWNSGNTIYF. CDR3 in DNA: TGTGCCTGGAGGGAATGGAACTCTGGAAACACCATATATTTT.

The chain links TRBV13 to TRBJ1-6, with D maybe TRBD1 (6 bases). The length of the CDR3 is 14 residues. Trimming took 2 bases from V and 10 from J, leaving 12 bases between them. Per germline, CDR1 PRHDT and CDR2 FYEKMQ (reference sequence). The CDR3 protein is CASSLTGIGSPLHF. CDR3 in DNA: TGTGCCAGCAGCTTAACAGGGATTGGCTCACCCCTCCACTTT.

V is TRBV27 and J is TRBJ1-5; 9 positions agree with TRBD1. This CDR3 is 14 amino acids long. V shed 5 bases, J shed 9 bases, and the junction held 8 bases outside the gene matches. Germline V gene data show CDR1 as MNHEY and CDR2 as SMNVEV (reference sequence). The CDR3 bases are TGTGCCAGCAGTCCGGACAGGGGTTTGAGGCCCCAGCATTTT. This sequence encodes CASSPDRGLRPQHF.

This clone was recorded once. The V and J genes are TRBV29-1 and TRBJ2-6; no definite D call. This CDR3 contains 13 residues. Per germline, CDR1 SQVTM and CDR2 ANQGSEA. V was clipped by 3 bases and J by 0 bases, with 3 bases between them. CDR3 loop: CSVEGSGANVLTF. The DNA for the CDR3 is TGCAGCGTTGAGGGCTCTGGGGCCAACGTCCTGACTTTC.

The gene calls are TRBV7-9 and TRBJ1-2; D unclear. This CDR3 comprises 13 residues. Deletions cut 1 base from V and 6 bases from J, with 9 bases between. CDR1 and CDR2 (germline): SEHNR, FQNEAQ (reference sequence). The CDR3 protein is CASSLVHSDGYTF. The CDR3 region has the DNA TGTGCCAGCAGCTTAGTTCACAGCGATGGCTACACCTTC.

On this clone itself: The same CDR3 arises from other DNA sequences in this sample as well. This chain links TRBV6-1 with TRBJ2-7, with 7 nucleotides matching TRBD1. The CDR3 is 14 amino acids. V lost 3 bases to trimming and J lost 1 base; unmatched junction nucleotides: 3. Germline values: CDR1 MNHNS, CDR2 SASEGT. CDR3 sequence: CASSEWDSSYEQYF. CDR3 nucleotides: TGTGCCAGCAGTGAGTGGGACAGTTCCTACGAGCAGTACTTC.

This chain links TRBV7-6 with TRBJ1-3; D perhaps matches TRBD1 (5 bases). From germline, CDR1 is SGHVS and CDR2 FNYEAQ. CDR3 length: 16 residues. Trimming cost V 4 bases and J 2 bases, with 15 bases left between them. CDR3 residues: CASSSWTRQPGNTIYF. DNA for the CDR3: TGTGCCAGCAGCTCATGGACACGCCAACCTGGAAACACCATATATTTT.